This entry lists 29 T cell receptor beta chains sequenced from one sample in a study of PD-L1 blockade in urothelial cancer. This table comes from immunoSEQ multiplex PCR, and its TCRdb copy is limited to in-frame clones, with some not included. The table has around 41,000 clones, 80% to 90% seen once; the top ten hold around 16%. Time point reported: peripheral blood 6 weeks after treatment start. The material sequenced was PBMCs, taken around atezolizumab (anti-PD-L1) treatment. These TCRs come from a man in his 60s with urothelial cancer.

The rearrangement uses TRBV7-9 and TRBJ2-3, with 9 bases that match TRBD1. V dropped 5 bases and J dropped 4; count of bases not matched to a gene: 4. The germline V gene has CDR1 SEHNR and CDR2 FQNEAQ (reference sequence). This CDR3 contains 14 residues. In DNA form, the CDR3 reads TGTGCCAGCAGCGCAAACAGGGGGCCAGATACGCAGTATTTT. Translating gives CASSANRGPDTQYF.

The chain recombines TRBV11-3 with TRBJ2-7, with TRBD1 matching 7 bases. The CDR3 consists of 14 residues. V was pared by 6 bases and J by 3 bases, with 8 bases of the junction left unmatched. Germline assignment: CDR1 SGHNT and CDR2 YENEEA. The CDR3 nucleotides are TGTGCCAGCAGATCGCCTCGGGACAGCTACGAGCAGTACTTC. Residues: CASRSPRDSYEQYF.

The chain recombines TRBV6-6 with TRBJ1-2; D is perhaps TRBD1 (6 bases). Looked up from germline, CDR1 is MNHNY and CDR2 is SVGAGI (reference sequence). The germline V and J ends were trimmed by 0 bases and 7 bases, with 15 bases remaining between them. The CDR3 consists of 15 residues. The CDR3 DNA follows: TGTGCCAGCAGTTACTCCCCCCGCCAGGGGTTTGGCTACACCTTC. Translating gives CASSYSPRQGFGYTF.

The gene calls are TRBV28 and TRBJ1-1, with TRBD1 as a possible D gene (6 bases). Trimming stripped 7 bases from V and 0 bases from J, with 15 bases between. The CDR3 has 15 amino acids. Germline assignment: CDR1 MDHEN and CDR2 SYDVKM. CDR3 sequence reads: CASKGYWDMNTEAFF. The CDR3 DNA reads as TGTGCCAGCAAGGGGTATTGGGACATGAACACTGAAGCTTTCTTT.

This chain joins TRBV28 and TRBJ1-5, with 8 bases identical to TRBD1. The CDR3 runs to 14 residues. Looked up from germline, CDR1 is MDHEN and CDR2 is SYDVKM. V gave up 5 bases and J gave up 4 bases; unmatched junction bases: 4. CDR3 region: CASSLDRGNQPQHF. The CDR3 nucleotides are TGTGCCAGCAGTCTAGACAGGGGAAATCAGCCCCAGCATTTT.

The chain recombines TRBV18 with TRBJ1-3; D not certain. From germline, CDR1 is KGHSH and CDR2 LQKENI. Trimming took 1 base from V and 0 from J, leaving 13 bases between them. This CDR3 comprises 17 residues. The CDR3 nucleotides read TGTGCCAGCTCACCACTTGGACTAACAAACTCTGGAAACACCATATATTTT. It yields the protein CASSPLGLTNSGNTIYF. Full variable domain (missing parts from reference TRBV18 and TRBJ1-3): NAGVMQNPRHLVRRRGQEARLRCSPMKGHSHVYWYRQLPEEGLKFMVYLQKENIIDESGMPKERFSAEFPKEGPSILRIQQVVRGDSAAYFCASSPLGLTNSGNTIYFGEGSWLTVV.

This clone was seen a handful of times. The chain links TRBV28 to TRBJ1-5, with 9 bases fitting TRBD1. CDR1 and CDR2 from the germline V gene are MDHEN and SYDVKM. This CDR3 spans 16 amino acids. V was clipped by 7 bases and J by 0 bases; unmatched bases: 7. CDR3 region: CASNTGGRYSNQPQHF. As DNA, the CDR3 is TGTGCCAGCAACACAGGGGGCCGATATAGCAATCAGCCCCAGCATTTT.

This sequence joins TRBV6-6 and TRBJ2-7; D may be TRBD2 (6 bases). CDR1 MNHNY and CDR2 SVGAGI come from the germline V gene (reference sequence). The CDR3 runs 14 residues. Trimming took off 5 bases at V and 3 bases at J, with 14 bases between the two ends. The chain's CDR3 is CASSTPGLNYEQYF. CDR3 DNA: TGTGCCAGCAGTACCCCCGGACTAAACTACGAGCAGTACTTC.

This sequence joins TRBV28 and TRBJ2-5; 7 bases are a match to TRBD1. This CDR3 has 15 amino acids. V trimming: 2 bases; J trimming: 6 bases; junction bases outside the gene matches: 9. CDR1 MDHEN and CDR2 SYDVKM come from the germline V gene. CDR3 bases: TGTGCCAGCAGTTTAATACAGGGGACCAGGAAGACCCAGTACTTC. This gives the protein CASSLIQGTRKTQYF. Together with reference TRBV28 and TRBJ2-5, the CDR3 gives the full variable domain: DVKVTQSSRYLVKRTGEKVFLECVQDMDHENMFWYRQDPGLGLRLIYFSYDVKMKEKGDIPEGYSVSREKKERFSLILESASTNQTSMYLCASSLIQGTRKTQYFGPGTRLLVL.

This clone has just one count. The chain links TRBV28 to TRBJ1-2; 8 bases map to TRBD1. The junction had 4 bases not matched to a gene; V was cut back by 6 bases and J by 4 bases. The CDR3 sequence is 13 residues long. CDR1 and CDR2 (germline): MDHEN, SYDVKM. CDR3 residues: CASRGQGLYGYTF. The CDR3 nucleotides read TGTGCCAGCAGAGGACAGGGACTCTATGGCTACACCTTC.

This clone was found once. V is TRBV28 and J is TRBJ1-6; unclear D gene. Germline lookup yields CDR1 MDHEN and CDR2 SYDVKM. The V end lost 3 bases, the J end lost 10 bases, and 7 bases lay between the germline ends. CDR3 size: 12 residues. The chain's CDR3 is CASSLGRSPLHF. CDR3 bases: TGTGCCAGCAGTTTGGGCAGATCACCCCTCCACTTT.

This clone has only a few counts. The CDR3 nucleotides read TGTGCCAGCAGTGTGGGTCCCGGGACAGGGTCCTATGGCTACACCTTC. Its translation: CASSVGPGTGSYGYTF. This chain uses TRBV6-1 with TRBJ1-2; 9 bases are a match to TRBD1. The CDR3 length is 16 residues. The V and J ends lost 4 bases and 4 bases, in that order; junction bases with no gene match: 10. CDR1 is MNHNS and CDR2 is SASEGT in the germline V gene.

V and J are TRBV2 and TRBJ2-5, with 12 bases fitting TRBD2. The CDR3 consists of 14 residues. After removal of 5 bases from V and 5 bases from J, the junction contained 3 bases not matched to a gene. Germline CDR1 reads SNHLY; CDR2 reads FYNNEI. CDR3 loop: CASSRTSGAETQYF. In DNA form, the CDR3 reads TGTGCCAGCAGTAGGACTAGCGGGGCTGAGACCCAGTACTTC. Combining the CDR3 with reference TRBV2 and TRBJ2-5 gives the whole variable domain EPEVTQTPSHQVTQMGQEVILRCVPISNHLYFYWYRQILGQKVEFLVSFYNNEISEKSEIFDDQFSVERPDGSNFTLKIRSTKLEDSAMYFCASSRTSGAETQYFGPGTRLLVL.

In DNA, the CDR3 is TGTGCCAGCAGTTTTCCCGATCAGCCCCAGCATTTT. Encoded protein: CASSFPDQPQHF. This sequence joins TRBV28 and TRBJ1-5, with D unresolved. The germline gives CDR1 MDHEN, CDR2 SYDVKM. The V and J ends lost 3 bases and 5 bases respectively, with 5 bases between them. The CDR3 is 12 residues long.

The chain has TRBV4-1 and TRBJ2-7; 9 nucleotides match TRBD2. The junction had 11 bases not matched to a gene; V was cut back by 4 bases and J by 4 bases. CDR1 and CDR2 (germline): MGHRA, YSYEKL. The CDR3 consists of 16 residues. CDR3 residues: CASSPPGVSGGYEQYF. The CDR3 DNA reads TGCGCCAGCAGCCCCCCGGGGGTTAGCGGGGGATACGAGCAGTACTTC.

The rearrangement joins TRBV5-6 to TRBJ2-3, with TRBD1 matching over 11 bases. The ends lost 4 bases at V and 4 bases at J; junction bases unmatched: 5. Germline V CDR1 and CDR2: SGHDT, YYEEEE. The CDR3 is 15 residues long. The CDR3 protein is CASSPGTGGADTQYF. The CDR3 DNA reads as TGTGCCAGCAGCCCAGGGACAGGGGGAGCAGATACGCAGTATTTT.

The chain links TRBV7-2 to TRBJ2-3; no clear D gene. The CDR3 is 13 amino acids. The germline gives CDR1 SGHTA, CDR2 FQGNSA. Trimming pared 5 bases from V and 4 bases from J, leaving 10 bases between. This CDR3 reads CASSRARADTQYF. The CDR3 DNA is TGTGCCAGCAGCCGAGCTCGGGCAGATACGCAGTATTTT.

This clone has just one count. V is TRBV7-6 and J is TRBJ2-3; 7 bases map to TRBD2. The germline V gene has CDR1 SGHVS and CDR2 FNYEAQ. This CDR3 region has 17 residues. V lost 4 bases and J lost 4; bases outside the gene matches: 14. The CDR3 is CASSSLPGLTLPDTQYF. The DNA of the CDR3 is TGTGCCAGCAGCTCACTACCGGGACTAACCCTCCCAGATACGCAGTATTTT.

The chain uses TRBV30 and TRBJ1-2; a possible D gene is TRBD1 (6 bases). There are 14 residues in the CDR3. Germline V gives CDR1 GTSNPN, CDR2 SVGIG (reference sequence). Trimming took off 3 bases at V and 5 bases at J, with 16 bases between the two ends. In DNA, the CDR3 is TGTGCCTGGAGCCCCGGAACAGGGTTTTATGGCTACACCTTC. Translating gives CAWSPGTGFYGYTF.

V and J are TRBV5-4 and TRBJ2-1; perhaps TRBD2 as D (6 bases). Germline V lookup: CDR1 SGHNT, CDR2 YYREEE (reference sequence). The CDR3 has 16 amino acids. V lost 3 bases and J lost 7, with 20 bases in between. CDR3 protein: CASSSPGVRGGNEQFF. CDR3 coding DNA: TGTGCCAGCAGCTCCCCGGGTGTGCGGGGTGGGAATGAGCAGTTCTTC.

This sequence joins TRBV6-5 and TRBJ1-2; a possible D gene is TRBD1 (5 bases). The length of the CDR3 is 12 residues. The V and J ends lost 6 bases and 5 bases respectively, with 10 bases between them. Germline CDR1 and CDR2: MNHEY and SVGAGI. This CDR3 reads CASRTGSYGYTF. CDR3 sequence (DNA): TGTGCCAGCAGAACAGGATCTTATGGCTACACCTTC.

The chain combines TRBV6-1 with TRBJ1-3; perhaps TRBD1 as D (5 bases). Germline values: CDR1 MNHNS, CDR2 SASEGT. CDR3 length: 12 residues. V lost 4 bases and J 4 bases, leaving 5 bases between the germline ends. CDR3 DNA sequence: TGTGCCAGCAGTGGACAGGGAAACACCATATATTTT. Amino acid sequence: CASSGQGNTIYF.

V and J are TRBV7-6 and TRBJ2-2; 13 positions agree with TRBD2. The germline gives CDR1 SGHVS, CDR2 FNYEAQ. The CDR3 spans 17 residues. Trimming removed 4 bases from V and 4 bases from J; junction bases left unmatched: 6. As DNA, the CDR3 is TGTGCCAGCAGCTCACCGGGACTAGCGGGGTTCACCGGGGAGCTGTTTTTT. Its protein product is CASSSPGLAGFTGELFF. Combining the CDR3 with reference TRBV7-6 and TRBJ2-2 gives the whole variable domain GAGVSQSPRYKVTKRGQDVALRCDPISGHVSLYWYRQALGQGPEFLTYFNYEAQQDKSGLPNDRFSAERPEGSISTLTIQRTEQRDSAMYRCASSSPGLAGFTGELFFGEGSRLTVL.

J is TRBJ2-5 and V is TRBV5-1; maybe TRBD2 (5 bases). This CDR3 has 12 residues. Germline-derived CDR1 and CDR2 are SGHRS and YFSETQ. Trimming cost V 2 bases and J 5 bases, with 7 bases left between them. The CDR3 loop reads CASSFGLETQYF. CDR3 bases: TGCGCCAGCAGCTTTGGACTTGAGACCCAGTACTTC.

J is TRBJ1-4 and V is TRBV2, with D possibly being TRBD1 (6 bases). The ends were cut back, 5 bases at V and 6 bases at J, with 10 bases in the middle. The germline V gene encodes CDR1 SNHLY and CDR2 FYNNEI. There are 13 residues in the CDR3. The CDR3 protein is CASSSDRDEKLFF. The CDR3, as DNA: TGTGCCAGCAGTTCGGACAGAGATGAAAAACTGTTTTTT.

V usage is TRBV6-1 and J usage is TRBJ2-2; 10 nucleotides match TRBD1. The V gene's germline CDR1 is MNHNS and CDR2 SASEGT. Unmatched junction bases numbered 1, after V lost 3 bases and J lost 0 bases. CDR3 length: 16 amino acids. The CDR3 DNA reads TGTGCCAGCAGTGATGGGACAGGGGCGAACACCGGGGAGCTGTTTTTT. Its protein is CASSDGTGANTGELFF.

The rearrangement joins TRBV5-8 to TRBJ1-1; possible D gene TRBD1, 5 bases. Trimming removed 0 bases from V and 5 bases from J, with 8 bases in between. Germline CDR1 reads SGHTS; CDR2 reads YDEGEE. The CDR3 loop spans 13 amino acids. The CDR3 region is CASSLGGLTEAFF. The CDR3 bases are TGTGCCAGCAGCTTGGGGGGCTTGACTGAAGCTTTCTTT.

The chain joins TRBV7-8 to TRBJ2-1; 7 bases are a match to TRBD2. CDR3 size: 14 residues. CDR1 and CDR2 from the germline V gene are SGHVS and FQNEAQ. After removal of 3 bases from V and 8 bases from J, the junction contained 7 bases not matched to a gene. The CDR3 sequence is CASSLPGGKYEQFF. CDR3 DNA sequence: TGTGCCAGCAGCTTGCCGGGGGGTAAGTATGAGCAGTTCTTC. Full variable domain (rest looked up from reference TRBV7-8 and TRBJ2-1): GAGVSQSPRYKVAKRGQDVALRCDPISGHVSLFWYQQALGQGPEFLTYFQNEAQLDKSGLPSDRFFAERPEGSVSTLKIQRTQQEDSAVYLCASSLPGGKYEQFFGPGTRLTVL.

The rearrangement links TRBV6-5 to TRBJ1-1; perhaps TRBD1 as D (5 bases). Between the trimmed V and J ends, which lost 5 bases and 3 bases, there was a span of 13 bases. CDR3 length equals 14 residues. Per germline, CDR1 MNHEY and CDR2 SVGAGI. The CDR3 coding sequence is TGTGCCAGCAGTAAATCGGGGGGGTACACTGAAGCTTTCTTT. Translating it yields CASSKSGGYTEAFF.